The 31 T cell receptor beta chains below come from one sample, sequenced in a study of blood T cell repertoires in COVID-19 (dated by TCRdb to the early 2020s). Library preparation employed the immunoSEQ multiplex PCR assay. This is the immuneACCESS table as TCRdb keeps it, with only in-frame sequences that have V and J called. A part of the clones is gone; compared with another copy, unresolved V genes explain less than half, and the rest is unexplained. The sample contains roughly 190,000 clones, around 85% of them found a single time. In total, the top ten clones hold roughly 12% of the sample. The sample comprised peripheral blood. The receptors were gathered from a woman in her fifties or sixties with acute or convalescent COVID-19.

V and J are TRBV9 and TRBJ1-4; D gene unclear. V was cut by 0 bases and J by 5 bases, with 14 bases left in between. The CDR3 has 16 residues. The germline V gene encodes CDR1 SGDLS and CDR2 YYNGEE. DNA for the CDR3: TGTGCCAGCAGCGTAGGGGAGGTTCTTAGGAATGAAAAACTGTTTTTT. Encoded protein: CASSVGEVLRNEKLFF.

The chain carries TRBV30 and TRBJ1-1; possibly TRBD1 for D (5 bases). Trimming shortened V by 2 bases and J by 5 bases, and 12 bases separated the two germline ends. The germline CDR1 and CDR2 sequences are GTSNPN and SVGIG (reference sequence). The CDR3 covers 13 residues. The CDR3 nucleotides are TGTGCCTGGAGTTTGCAGGGTGGAACTGAAGCTTTCTTT. Amino acids: CAWSLQGGTEAFF.

This chain connects TRBV6-5 to TRBJ1-5; 8 bases map to TRBD1. CDR3 length: 15 amino acids. Germline V gene lookup returns CDR1 MNHEY and CDR2 SVGAGI. V gave up 4 bases and J gave up 4 bases; unmatched junction bases: 6. DNA of the CDR3: TGTGCCAGCAGTTCCGACAGGGGTGGTAATCAGCCCCAGCATTTT. Translation: CASSSDRGGNQPQHF.

The chain couples TRBV18 to TRBJ2-5; tentatively, D is TRBD1 (7 bases). The CDR3 runs 15 residues. With 3 bases removed from V and 2 bases from J, the gap between germline ends came to 13 bases. Germline lookup yields CDR1 KGHSH and CDR2 LQKENI. CDR3 nucleotides: TGTGCCAGCTCACCTCAGGGGGGCTCACAAGAGACCCAGTACTTC. It encodes CASSPQGGSQETQYF.

The rearrangement uses TRBV7-6 and TRBJ2-3; D is perhaps TRBD2 (5 bases). From germline, CDR1 is SGHVS and CDR2 FNYEAQ. Between the trimmed V and J ends, which lost 3 bases and 6 bases, there was a span of 16 bases. This CDR3 contains 15 residues. The CDR3 DNA follows: TGTGCCAGCAGCTTTGGTGGGAAGCGCGGGGATACGCAGTATTTT. Encoded protein: CASSFGGKRGDTQYF. Full variable domain (rest looked up from reference TRBV7-6 and TRBJ2-3): GAGVSQSPRYKVTKRGQDVALRCDPISGHVSLYWYRQALGQGPEFLTYFNYEAQQDKSGLPNDRFSAERPEGSISTLTIQRTEQRDSAMYRCASSFGGKRGDTQYFGPGTRLTVL.

V gene TRBV9 combines with J gene TRBJ2-6; 7 bases match TRBD1. The CDR3 consists of 17 residues. Germline CDR1 reads SGDLS; CDR2 reads YYNGEE. With V trimmed by 3 bases and J by 0 bases, 6 bases remained unmatched. The CDR3 DNA follows: TGTGCCAGCAGCGGGGACAGTTTTCACTCTGGGGCCAACGTCCTGACTTTC. Protein sequence: CASSGDSFHSGANVLTF.

The CDR3, as DNA: TGTGCCATCAGTGAGTCGTCGGGACAGGGAGACGCAAATCCCTACGAGCAGTACTTC. Translating gives CAISESSGQGDANPYEQYF. J is TRBJ2-7 and V is TRBV10-3; 9 bases are shared with TRBD1. J gave up 2 bases and V 0 bases, and 14 bases lay outside the gene matches. The CDR3 totals 19 residues. Germline CDR1 reads ENHRY; CDR2 reads SYGVKD.

As DNA, the CDR3 is TGCAGCGTGGCCCCCAGATTGGGCCCAGCTAACTATGGCTACACCTTC. Translated, it gives CSVAPRLGPANYGYTF. The chain recombines TRBV29-1 with TRBJ1-2; D unresolved. The CDR3 covers 16 residues. Trimming shortened V by 6 bases and J by 0 bases, and 20 bases separated the two germline ends. Germline CDR1 SQVTM, CDR2 ANQGSEA.

This chain connects TRBV28 to TRBJ1-1; possible D gene TRBD1, 5 bases. This CDR3 has 12 amino acids. The V and J ends lost 2 bases and 8 bases respectively, with 9 bases between them. The germline CDR1 and CDR2 sequences are MDHEN and SYDVKM. CDR3: CASSLPGLEAFF. CDR3 DNA sequence: TGTGCCAGCAGTTTACCGGGACTAGAAGCTTTCTTT.

This sequence joins TRBV5-6 and TRBJ2-3; D possibly corresponds to TRBD1 (6 bases). V was trimmed by 6 bases and J by 2 bases, leaving 10 bases between them. The length of the CDR3 is 13 residues. Germline V gives CDR1 SGHDT, CDR2 YYEEEE. The CDR3 reads CASTGAPTDTQYF. In DNA, the CDR3 is TGTGCCAGCACAGGGGCTCCCACAGATACGCAGTATTTT.

The chain employs TRBV4-1 and TRBJ1-2; D unresolved. CDR1 is MGHRA and CDR2 is YSYEKL in the germline V gene. The CDR3 covers 12 residues. Trimming shortened V by 1 base and J by 4 bases, and 4 bases separated the two germline ends. The CDR3 DNA reads TGCGCCAGCAGCCAAGGTATCTATGGCTACACCTTC. Protein product: CASSQGIYGYTF.

This clone has more than one count but fewer than ten. The J gene is TRBJ2-7, the V gene TRBV13; 12 nucleotides match TRBD2. Per germline, CDR1 PRHDT and CDR2 FYEKMQ (reference sequence). The V and J ends lost 5 bases and 2 bases, in that order; junction bases with no gene match: 16. CDR3 size: 19 residues. The DNA of the CDR3 is TGTGCCAGCAGCCCTTCACAGGGCCTACTAGCGGGAGGACCCTACGAGCAGTACTTC. Translation gives CASSPSQGLLAGGPYEQYF.

The chain recombines TRBV14 with TRBJ2-7, with D maybe TRBD2 (6 bases). The CDR3 spans 13 residues. Per germline, CDR1 SGHDN and CDR2 FVKESK. Trimming removed 5 bases at V and 2 bases at J, with 10 bases between. The CDR3: CASSWGLTYEQYF. The CDR3 DNA reads as TGTGCCAGCAGCTGGGGACTTACCTACGAGCAGTACTTC.

This clone has only one observation. V is TRBV3-1 (or the pseudogene TRBV3-2) and J is TRBJ1-3; tentative D call: TRBD1 (6 bases). Trimming cost V 4 bases and J 5 bases, with 15 bases left between them. Germline V gene lookup returns CDR1 LGHDT and CDR2 YNNKEL (reference sequence). The CDR3 runs to 15 residues. The CDR3, as DNA: TGTGCCAGCAGCCCCCTGACAGGTGGACGAAACACCATATATTTT. It codes for CASSPLTGGRNTIYF.

The gene calls are TRBV5-4 and TRBJ2-2; 9 nucleotides line up with TRBD1. The CDR3 consists of 15 residues. Per germline, CDR1 SGHNT and CDR2 YYREEE (reference sequence). With 0 bases clipped from V and 6 bases from J, the junction kept 3 bases outside the gene matches. This CDR3 reads CASSLDRGRAGELFF. As DNA, the CDR3 is TGTGCCAGCAGCTTGGACAGGGGGCGCGCCGGGGAGCTGTTTTTT.

This chain uses TRBV4-3 with TRBJ1-6; D remains unclear. V lost 8 bases and J lost 8, with 13 bases in between. Per germline, CDR1 LGHNA and CDR2 YSLEER. This CDR3 is built from 13 residues. The CDR3 reads CASGRSTDSPLHF. The DNA of the CDR3 is TGCGCCAGCGGCCGTTCGACTGATTCACCCCTCCACTTT.

Remarks on this clone: Other DNA sequences in the same sample also yield this CDR3. DNA for the CDR3: TGTGCCAGCAGCTTAGGACAGGCGAACACTGAAGCTTTCTTT. Translation: CASSLGQANTEAFF. The chain couples TRBV7-9 to TRBJ1-1; a possible D gene is TRBD1 (6 bases). The CDR3 totals 14 residues. Germline CDR1 SEHNR, CDR2 FQNEAQ (reference sequence). Trimming shortened V by 1 base and J by 1 base, and 7 bases separated the two germline ends.

The chain combines TRBV5-8 with TRBJ2-7; D may be TRBD1 (6 bases). The V end was cut by 4 bases, the J end by 2 bases, with 16 bases between. The V gene's germline CDR1 is SGHTS and CDR2 YDEGEE. The CDR3 is 15 residues long. The CDR3 sequence is CASSPRPGHTYEQYF. DNA for the CDR3: TGTGCCAGCAGCCCCAGGCCGGGACATACCTACGAGCAGTACTTC.

This clone was detected only once. This chain joins TRBV18 and TRBJ2-7, with 7 bases matching TRBD1. Germline V CDR1 and CDR2: KGHSH, LQKENI. With V trimmed by 7 bases and J by 5 bases, 11 bases remained unmatched. The CDR3 extends over 14 amino acids. The DNA for the CDR3 is TGTGCCAGCTTTATGGACAGGAACAAGAACGAGCAGTACTTC. Protein: CASFMDRNKNEQYF.

The chain combines TRBV6-1 with TRBJ1-5, with TRBD1 identical over 8 bases. The germline CDR1 and CDR2 sequences are MNHNS and SASEGT. The CDR3 has 14 residues. Trimming removed 3 bases from V and 4 bases from J; junction bases left unmatched: 2. The CDR3: CASSDQGANQPQHF. DNA of the CDR3: TGTGCCAGCAGTGACCAGGGGGCAAATCAGCCCCAGCATTTT.

This chain joins TRBV28 and TRBJ2-1, with 9 positions matching TRBD2. Germline trimming cut 3 bases from V and 8 bases from J; bases unmatched to any gene: 8. Per the germline V gene, CDR1 is MDHEN and CDR2 is SYDVKM. This CDR3 spans 15 amino acids. CDR3 DNA sequence: TGTGCCAGCAGTTTTGCGGGAGGGCCCCGAGATGAGCAGTTCTTC. This encodes CASSFAGGPRDEQFF.

This clone was counted a few times. This sample also contains other DNA sequences that code for the same CDR3. This rearrangement joins TRBV19 to TRBJ1-2; D ambiguous. V dropped 7 bases and J dropped 3 bases, with 12 bases sitting between them. The CDR3 totals 13 residues. In germline, CDR1 is LNHDA, CDR2 SQIVND (reference sequence). The CDR3 is CASNPGGYYGYTF. The CDR3 bases are TGTGCCAGTAACCCGGGAGGATACTATGGCTACACCTTC.

This clone showed up just a few times. The V call is TRBV28, the J call TRBJ1-3; possibly TRBD1 for D (5 bases). The V end lost 5 bases, the J end lost 4 bases, and 15 bases lay between the germline ends. In germline, CDR1 is MDHEN, CDR2 SYDVKM. The CDR3 extends over 15 amino acids. The CDR3 loop is CASSQDGRAGNTIYF. As DNA, the CDR3 is TGTGCCAGCAGTCAAGATGGCAGGGCCGGAAACACCATATATTTT.

CDR3 DNA sequence: TGTGCCAGCAGCTTACTCGATTACAGGGCCGACTCACCCCTCCACTTT. It is translated as CASSLLDYRADSPLHF. The J gene is TRBJ1-6, the V gene TRBV6-6, with D possibly being TRBD1 (6 bases). The CDR3 has 16 amino acids. Germline values: CDR1 MNHNY, CDR2 SVGAGI (reference sequence). Trimming took 6 bases from V and 10 from J, leaving 22 bases between them.

The chain recombines TRBV30 with TRBJ1-5; possible D gene TRBD1, 5 bases. Trimming left V 2 bases short and J 0 bases short, with 11 bases between. There are 15 residues in the CDR3. The germline V gene has CDR1 GTSNPN and CDR2 SVGIG (reference sequence). The CDR3 DNA follows: TGTGCCTGGAGTTCGTCAGGGAATAGCAATCAGCCCCAGCATTTT. As protein: CAWSSSGNSNQPQHF.

This chain connects TRBV7-8 to TRBJ1-3, with D hard to call. The CDR3 has 14 amino acids. CDR1 is SGHVS, CDR2 FQNEAQ, per germline. Between the trimmed V and J ends, which lost 4 bases and 0 bases, there was a span of 7 bases. CDR3 protein: CASSSVSSGNTIYF. The CDR3 DNA reads TGTGCCAGCAGCTCGGTGAGCTCTGGAAACACCATATATTTT.

This clone is a singleton in its sample. The chain is built from TRBV9 and TRBJ2-7; 13 bases fit TRBD2. CDR3 size: 15 residues. The V segment lost 0 bases and the J segment 10 bases; nucleotides outside the gene matches: 7. In germline, CDR1 is SGDLS, CDR2 YYNGEE. The CDR3 spells CASSVATSGGAYQYF. DNA for the CDR3: TGTGCCAGCAGCGTAGCTACTAGCGGGGGGGCGTACCAGTACTTC.

The V and J genes are TRBV27 and TRBJ2-5, with 9 bases identical to TRBD1. The CDR3 has 14 amino acids. Germline CDR1 is MNHEY and CDR2 is SMNVEV (reference sequence). The trim removed 4 bases at V and 7 bases at J, leaving 7 bases unmatched. CDR3 nucleotide sequence: TGTGCCAGCAGTTCCCGGGACAGGGCGGGGACCCAGTACTTC. It encodes CASSSRDRAGTQYF.

This chain uses TRBV28 with TRBJ1-2; the D gene is possibly TRBD1 (5 bases). CDR3 length: 14 amino acids. Germline V gene sequence: CDR1 MDHEN, CDR2 SYDVKM. Trimming pared 2 bases from V and 7 bases from J, leaving 14 bases between. In DNA form, the CDR3 reads TGTGCCAGCAGTTTAAACGGTGGGACTCGTGGCTACACCTTC. Translating gives CASSLNGGTRGYTF.

The J gene is TRBJ1-6, the V gene TRBV2; 8 bases match TRBD1. CDR1 is SNHLY and CDR2 is FYNNEI in the germline V gene. Trimming took 6 bases from V and 11 from J; bases not matched to a gene: 12. This CDR3 contains 15 residues. CDR3: CASRGGMTGAPPLHF. In nucleotides, the CDR3 is TGTGCCAGCAGGGGGGGGATGACAGGGGCACCACCCCTCCACTTT.

The chain uses TRBV5-8 and TRBJ2-1; TRBD2 agrees at 8 bases. The germline gives CDR1 SGHTS, CDR2 YDEGEE. V shed 3 bases and J 6 bases; nucleotides not matched to a gene: 2. This CDR3 comprises 13 residues. Written as DNA, the CDR3 is TGTGCCAGCAGCTATAGCGGGACCAATGAGCAGTTCTTC. Translation: CASSYSGTNEQFF.